The 22 T cell receptor beta chains below come from one sample, sequenced in a study of PD-L1 blockade in urothelial cancer. Sequencing used immunoSEQ multiplex PCR; TCRdb keeps in-frame clones, though not all of them. Seen here are just over 20,000 clones, 85% to 90% observed once, and the top ten hold 15% to 20%. The specimen comprised PBMCs, sampled around atezolizumab (anti-PD-L1) treatment. The receptors originated from a woman aged 55-69 years with urothelial cancer.

V is TRBV5-8 and J is TRBJ2-5; 11 nucleotides line up with TRBD1. Trimming removed 3 bases from V and 0 bases from J; junction bases left unmatched: 4. The CDR3 sequence is 16 residues long. The germline gives CDR1 SGHTS, CDR2 YDEGEE. The DNA of the CDR3 is TGTGCCAGCAGCTCCCGGGACAGGGGGTACCAAGAGACCCAGTACTTC. This gives the protein CASSSRDRGYQETQYF.

CDR3 sequence reads: CASSFSDSGGYIQYF. CDR3 sequence (DNA): TGCGCCAGCAGCTTTAGCGATTCGGGCGGGTACATTCAGTACTTC. The chain carries TRBV5-1 and TRBJ2-4, with a possible D match to TRBD2 (5 bases). V lost 2 bases, J lost 8 bases, and 17 bases lay in between. From germline, CDR1 is SGHRS and CDR2 YFSETQ. This CDR3 has 15 amino acids.

J is TRBJ2-3 and V is TRBV5-4; 10 nucleotides align to TRBD1. The CDR3 has 15 residues. The ends lost 4 bases at V and 8 bases at J; junction bases unmatched: 10. Germline assignment: CDR1 SGHNT and CDR2 YYREEE (reference sequence). Here the CDR3 DNA reads TGTGCCAGCAGCCCGGGGACAGGGGTAATGGGTACGCAGTATTTT. Protein sequence: CASSPGTGVMGTQYF.

This clone has a single count. This chain links TRBV28 with TRBJ2-7; 9 nucleotides match TRBD1. The CDR3 is 14 amino acids. V trimming: 6 bases; J trimming: 3 bases; junction bases outside the gene matches: 6. The germline CDR1 and CDR2 sequences are MDHEN and SYDVKM. The CDR3 is CASRGDRGGYEQYF. The CDR3 nucleotides are TGTGCCAGCAGGGGTGACAGGGGGGGCTACGAGCAGTACTTC.

CDR3 loop: CASSSLNTYEQYF. The DNA for the CDR3 is TGTGCCAGCAGTTCCCTTAATACCTACGAGCAGTACTTC. The chain has TRBV27 and TRBJ2-7; D is unclear. Per germline, CDR1 MNHEY and CDR2 SMNVEV (reference sequence). Between the trimmed V and J ends, which lost 4 bases and 2 bases, there was a span of 9 bases. The CDR3 contains 13 residues.

The V and J genes are TRBV5-1 and TRBJ1-5, with TRBD1 matching 9 bases. CDR1 and CDR2 from the germline V gene are SGHRS and YFSETQ. The CDR3 consists of 16 residues. V shed 4 bases and J 7 bases; nucleotides not matched to a gene: 12. CDR3 protein: CASSNHRQGEGQPQHF. CDR3 nucleotide sequence: TGCGCCAGCAGCAATCACCGACAGGGGGAAGGCCAGCCCCAGCATTTT.

This chain joins TRBV10-2 and TRBJ2-7; 13 nucleotides line up with TRBD2. Germline trimming cut 4 bases from V and 1 base from J; bases unmatched to any gene: 13. This CDR3 comprises 19 residues. Germline CDR1 is WSHSY and CDR2 is SAAADI. The CDR3 is CASSAVIGLAGVPSYEQYF. As DNA, the CDR3 is TGCGCCAGCAGTGCGGTCATAGGACTAGCGGGAGTCCCATCCTACGAGCAGTACTTC.

The V gene is TRBV6-1, the J gene TRBJ1-5; perhaps TRBD1 as D (6 bases). Germline V CDR1 and CDR2: MNHNS, SASEGT. The CDR3 contains 16 residues. The V gene lost 2 bases and the J gene lost 3 bases, with 14 bases spanning the gap. Written as DNA, the CDR3 is TGTGCCAGCAGTGAAAACAGGGTTGGAAACAATCAGCCCCAGCATTTT. Translating gives CASSENRVGNNQPQHF.

The chain uses TRBV27 and TRBJ2-5, with TRBD2 matching over 7 bases. This CDR3 has 15 residues. Germline trimming cut 3 bases from V and 5 bases from J; bases unmatched to any gene: 9. The germline V gene encodes CDR1 MNHEY and CDR2 SMNVEV (reference sequence). The CDR3 loop reads CASSFFAGAWETQYF. CDR3 DNA: TGTGCCAGCAGTTTTTTTGCGGGAGCTTGGGAGACCCAGTACTTC.

This clone was detected a few times. Germline and junction disagree at one end, which may indicate a read error. The V gene is TRBV30, the J gene TRBJ2-7, with 9 bases lining up with TRBD1. This CDR3 has 12 amino acids. Germline V gene data show CDR1 as GTSNPN and CDR2 as SVGIG (reference sequence). The CDR3 loop reads CARGTGRTSPDF. In nucleotides, the CDR3 is TGTGCCCGGGGGACAGGGAGAACCTCCCCGGACTTC.

The genes are TRBV6-1 and TRBJ2-7; no firm D call. Germline V CDR1 and CDR2: MNHNS, SASEGT. Trimming removed 6 bases from V and 2 bases from J, with 14 bases in between. This CDR3 spans 14 amino acids. In DNA form, the CDR3 reads TGTGCCAGCAGCGGGTGGATTCCCCCCTACGAGCAGTACTTC. Amino acids: CASSGWIPPYEQYF.

The chain is built from TRBV7-8 and TRBJ1-5, with no clear D. CDR1 SGHVS and CDR2 FQNEAQ come from the germline V gene. The CDR3 is 14 amino acids. Trimming left V 1 base short and J 6 bases short, with 10 bases between. The CDR3 is CASSLGQRPQPQHF. The DNA of the CDR3 is TGTGCCAGCAGCTTAGGACAAAGACCTCAGCCCCAGCATTTT.

V is TRBV7-8 and J is TRBJ2-7; possibly TRBD1 for D (5 bases). Trimming left V 5 bases short and J 6 bases short, with 17 bases between. The CDR3 extends over 14 amino acids. Per germline, CDR1 SGHVS and CDR2 FQNEAQ. The CDR3 bases are TGTGCCAGCAGCCGAACAGGATCCCCACCCGAGCAGTACTTC. It codes for CASSRTGSPPEQYF.

The chain carries TRBV13 and TRBJ2-7, with D possibly being TRBD2 (6 bases). Germline V gene data show CDR1 as PRHDT and CDR2 as FYEKMQ (reference sequence). The CDR3 is 18 amino acids. Trimming stripped 2 bases from V and 7 bases from J, with 27 bases between. CDR3 coding DNA: TGTGCCAGCAGCTTAAGGATCGACGGACTTCGGGGACTGGCGGAGCAGTACTTC. This sequence encodes CASSLRIDGLRGLAEQYF.

The chain has TRBV7-9 and TRBJ1-3; the match to TRBD1 covers 8 bases. Germline CDR1 reads SEHNR; CDR2 reads FQNEAQ (reference sequence). The ends lost 5 bases at V and 1 base at J; junction bases unmatched: 7. The CDR3 has 16 amino acids. The CDR3 DNA is TGTGCCAGCAGCAGTGATGACAGGGGATCTGGAAACACCATATATTTT. This gives the protein CASSSDDRGSGNTIYF.

This sequence joins TRBV19 and TRBJ2-1, with D tentatively TRBD1 (7 bases). This CDR3 has 15 residues. The V gene lost 1 base and the J gene lost 6 bases, with 13 bases spanning the gap. Looked up from germline, CDR1 is LNHDA and CDR2 is SQIVND (reference sequence). The CDR3 loop is CASSIAGGPGNEQFF. The CDR3 DNA is TGTGCCAGTAGTATAGCAGGGGGGCCAGGCAATGAGCAGTTCTTC.

This clone came up once. The chain couples TRBV28 to TRBJ2-3; 10 positions agree with TRBD2. Germline V CDR1 and CDR2: MDHEN, SYDVKM. CDR3 length: 17 residues. The ends lost 5 bases at V and 4 bases at J; junction bases unmatched: 12. The CDR3 coding sequence is TGTGCCAGCAGTCTTCAGACTAGCGGGTTCCGAGCAGATACGCAGTATTTT. It codes for CASSLQTSGFRADTQYF.

The genes are TRBV5-4 and TRBJ2-1; 15 bases align to TRBD2. Trimming took 8 bases from V and 15 from J; bases not matched to a gene: 18. Germline CDR1 SGHNT, CDR2 YYREEE (reference sequence). The CDR3 covers 16 residues. DNA for the CDR3: TGTGCCAGTTCATCGGGACTAGCGGGGGGTGGGCTTTTGGGGTTCTTC. It encodes CASSSGLAGGGLLGFF.

The chain carries TRBV5-1 and TRBJ1-5; TRBD1 matches 9 bases. V shed 0 bases and J 8 bases; nucleotides not matched to a gene: 6. Germline V gene lookup returns CDR1 SGHRS and CDR2 YFSETQ. This CDR3 has 15 amino acids. The CDR3 reads CASSLGDRDLEPQHF. The CDR3 nucleotides read TGCGCCAGCAGCTTGGGGGACAGGGATTTAGAGCCCCAGCATTTT.

V is TRBV5-1 and J is TRBJ2-7; the D gene is possibly TRBD2 (6 bases). Germline CDR1 reads SGHRS; CDR2 reads YFSETQ. Trimming removed 0 bases at V and 2 bases at J, with 36 bases between. The CDR3 length is 23 residues. CDR3 nucleotides: TGCGCCAGCAGCTTGGAATCGGCACAGCCGAGTAGGATTGTTGGGGGGAAGGCCTACGAGCAGTACTTC. Amino acids: CASSLESAQPSRIVGGKAYEQYF.

The rearrangement uses TRBV29-1 and TRBJ1-2; D unclear. The germline V and J ends were trimmed by 4 bases and 8 bases, with 14 bases remaining between them. CDR3 size: 12 residues. Germline CDR1 and CDR2: SQVTM and ANQGSEA. The CDR3 protein is CSVAEEGIGYTF. The CDR3 DNA reads TGCAGCGTTGCGGAGGAGGGAATCGGCTACACCTTC.

The chain recombines TRBV7-9 with TRBJ1-3; D possibly corresponds to TRBD1 (5 bases). The CDR3 is 18 amino acids. The V and J ends lost 5 bases and 0 bases respectively, with 20 bases between them. CDR1 and CDR2 from the germline V gene are SEHNR and FQNEAQ (reference sequence). The chain's CDR3 is CASSHAGGGLYSGNTIYF. CDR3 nucleotide sequence: TGTGCCAGCAGCCACGCCGGTGGGGGACTCTACTCTGGAAACACCATATATTTT.